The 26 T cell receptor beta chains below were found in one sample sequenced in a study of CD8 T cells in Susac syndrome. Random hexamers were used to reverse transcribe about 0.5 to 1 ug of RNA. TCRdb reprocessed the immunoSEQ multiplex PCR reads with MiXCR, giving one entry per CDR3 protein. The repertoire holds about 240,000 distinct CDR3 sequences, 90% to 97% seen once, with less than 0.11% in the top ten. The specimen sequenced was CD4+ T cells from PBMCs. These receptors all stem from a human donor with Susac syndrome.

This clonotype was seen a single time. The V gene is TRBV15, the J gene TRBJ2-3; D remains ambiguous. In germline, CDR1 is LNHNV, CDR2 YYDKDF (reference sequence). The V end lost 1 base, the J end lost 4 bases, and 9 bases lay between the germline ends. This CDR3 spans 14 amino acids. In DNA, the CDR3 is TGTGCCACCAGCAGAGGAAGGATGGCAGATACGCAGTATTTT. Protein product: CATSRGRMADTQYF.

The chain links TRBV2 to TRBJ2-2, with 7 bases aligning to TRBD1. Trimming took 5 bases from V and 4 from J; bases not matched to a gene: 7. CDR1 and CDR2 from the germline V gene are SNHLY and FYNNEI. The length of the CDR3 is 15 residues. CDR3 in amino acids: CASSQQGPRTGELFF. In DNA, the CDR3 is TGTGCCAGCAGTCAACAGGGGCCGCGCACCGGGGAGCTGTTTTTT. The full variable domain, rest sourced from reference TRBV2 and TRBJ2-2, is EPEVTQTPSHQVTQMGQEVILRCVPISNHLYFYWYRQILGQKVEFLVSFYNNEISEKSEIFDDQFSVERPDGSNFTLKIRSTKLEDSAMYFCASSQQGPRTGELFFGEGSRLTVL.

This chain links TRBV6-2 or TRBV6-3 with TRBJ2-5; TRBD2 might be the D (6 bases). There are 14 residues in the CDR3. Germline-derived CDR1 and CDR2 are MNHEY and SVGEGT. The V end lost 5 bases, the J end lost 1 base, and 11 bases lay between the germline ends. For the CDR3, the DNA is TGTGCCAGCAGTCCGTACGGGAGCCAAGAGACCCAGTACTTC. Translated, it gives CASSPYGSQETQYF.

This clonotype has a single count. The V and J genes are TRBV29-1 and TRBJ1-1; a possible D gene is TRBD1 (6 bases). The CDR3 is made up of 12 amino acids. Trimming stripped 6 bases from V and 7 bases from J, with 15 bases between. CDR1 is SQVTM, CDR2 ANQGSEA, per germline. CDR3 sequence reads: CSVGQYGVEAFF. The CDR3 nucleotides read TGCAGCGTCGGACAGTACGGAGTTGAAGCTTTCTTT.

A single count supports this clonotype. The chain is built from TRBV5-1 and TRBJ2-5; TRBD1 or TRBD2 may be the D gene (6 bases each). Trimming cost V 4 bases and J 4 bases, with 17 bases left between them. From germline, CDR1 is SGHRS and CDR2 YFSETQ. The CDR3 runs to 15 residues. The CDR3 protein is CASSPTGGKTETQYF. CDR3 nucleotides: TGCGCCAGCAGCCCCACCGGGGGCAAAACAGAGACCCAGTACTTC. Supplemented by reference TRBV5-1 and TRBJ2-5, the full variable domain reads KAGVTQTPRYLIKTRGQQVTLSCSPISGHRSVSWYQQTPGQGLQFLFEYFSETQRNKGNFPGRFSGRQFSNSRSEMNVSTLELGDSALYLCASSPTGGKTETQYFGPGTRLLVL.

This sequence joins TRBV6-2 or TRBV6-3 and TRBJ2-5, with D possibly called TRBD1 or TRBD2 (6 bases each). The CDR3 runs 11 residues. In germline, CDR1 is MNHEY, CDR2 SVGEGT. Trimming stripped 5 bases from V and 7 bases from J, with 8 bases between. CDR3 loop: CASSPGATQYF. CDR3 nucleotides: TGTGCCAGCAGTCCGGGGGCGACCCAGTACTTC.

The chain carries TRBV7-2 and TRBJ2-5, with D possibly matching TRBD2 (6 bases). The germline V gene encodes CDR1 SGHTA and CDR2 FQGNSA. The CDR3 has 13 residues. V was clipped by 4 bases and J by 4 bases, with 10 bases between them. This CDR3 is CASSSPGLETQYF. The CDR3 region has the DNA TGTGCCAGCAGCTCACCGGGACTAGAGACCCAGTACTTC.

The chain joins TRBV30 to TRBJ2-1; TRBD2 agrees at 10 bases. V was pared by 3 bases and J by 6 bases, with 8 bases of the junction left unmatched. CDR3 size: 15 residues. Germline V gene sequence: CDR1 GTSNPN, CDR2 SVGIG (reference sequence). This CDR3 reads CAWSILAGASNEQFF. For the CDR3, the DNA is TGTGCCTGGAGCATTCTAGCGGGAGCCAGCAATGAGCAGTTCTTC.

As DNA, the CDR3 is TGTGCCATCAGTGAGTCCAGGGCGGATTATGGCTACACCTTC. Protein product: CAISESRADYGYTF. This rearrangement joins TRBV10-3 to TRBJ1-2, with D possibly matching TRBD1 (5 bases). CDR1 and CDR2 (germline): ENHRY, SYGVKD. The CDR3 sequence is 14 residues long. V was trimmed by 0 bases and J by 5 bases, leaving 10 bases between them.

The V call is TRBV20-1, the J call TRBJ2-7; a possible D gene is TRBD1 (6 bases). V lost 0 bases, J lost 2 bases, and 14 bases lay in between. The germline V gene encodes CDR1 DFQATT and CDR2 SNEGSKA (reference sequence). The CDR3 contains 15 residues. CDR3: CSARDGGLGPYEQYF. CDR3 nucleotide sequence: TGCAGTGCTAGAGATGGGGGCTTGGGTCCCTACGAGCAGTACTTC.

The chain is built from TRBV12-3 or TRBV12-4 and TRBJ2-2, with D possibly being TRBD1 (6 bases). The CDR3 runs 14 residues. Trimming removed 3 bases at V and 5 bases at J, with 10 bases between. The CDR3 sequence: CASSFRTETGELFF. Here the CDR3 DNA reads TGTGCCAGCAGTTTCCGGACAGAAACCGGGGAGCTGTTTTTT.

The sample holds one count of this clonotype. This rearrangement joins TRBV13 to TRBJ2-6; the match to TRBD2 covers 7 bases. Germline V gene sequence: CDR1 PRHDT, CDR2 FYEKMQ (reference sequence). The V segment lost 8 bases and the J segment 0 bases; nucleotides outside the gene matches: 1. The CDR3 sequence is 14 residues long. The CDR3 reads CASGRGSGANVLTF. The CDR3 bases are TGTGCCAGCGGGAGGGGCTCTGGGGCCAACGTCCTGACTTTC. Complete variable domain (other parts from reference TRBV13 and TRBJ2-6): AAGVIQSPRHLIKEKRETATLKCYPIPRHDTVYWYQQGPGQDPQFLISFYEKMQSDKGSIPDRFSAQQFSDYHSELNMSSLELGDSALYFCASGRGSGANVLTFGAGSRLTVL.

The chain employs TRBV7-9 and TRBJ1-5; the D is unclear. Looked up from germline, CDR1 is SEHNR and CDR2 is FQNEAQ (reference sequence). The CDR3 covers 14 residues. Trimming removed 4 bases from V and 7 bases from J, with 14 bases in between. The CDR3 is CASSSGEQGQPQHF. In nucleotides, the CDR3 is TGTGCCAGCAGCTCCGGGGAGCAAGGGCAGCCCCAGCATTTT.

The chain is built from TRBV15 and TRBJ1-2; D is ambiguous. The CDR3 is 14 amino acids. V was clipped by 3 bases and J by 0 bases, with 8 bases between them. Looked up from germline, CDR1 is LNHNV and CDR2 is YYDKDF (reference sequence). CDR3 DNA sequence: TGTGCCACCAGCAGTCGGGGTACTAACTATGGCTACACCTTC. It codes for CATSSRGTNYGYTF. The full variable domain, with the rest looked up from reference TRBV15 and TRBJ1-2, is DAMVIQNPRYQVTQFGKPVTLSCSQTLNHNVMYWYQQKSSQAPKLLFHYYDKDFNNEADTPDNFQSRRPNTSFCFLDIRSPGLGDTAMYLCATSSRGTNYGYTFGSGTRLTVV.

The CDR3 reads CSASSKLGQYEKLFF. In DNA, the CDR3 is TGCAGTGCTAGTTCAAAATTGGGACAGTATGAAAAACTGTTTTTT. J is TRBJ1-4 and V is TRBV20-1; the match to TRBD1 covers 7 bases. The germline CDR1 and CDR2 sequences are DFQATT and SNEGSKA (reference sequence). CDR3 length: 15 amino acids. Trimming at V came to 3 bases and at J to 6 bases, leaving 10 bases not matched to a gene.

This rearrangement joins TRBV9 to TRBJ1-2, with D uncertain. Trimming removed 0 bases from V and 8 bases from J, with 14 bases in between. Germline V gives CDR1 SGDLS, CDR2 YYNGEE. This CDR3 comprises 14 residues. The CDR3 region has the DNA TGTGCCAGCAGCGTAGAAGGTTTGGGGAGGGGCTACACCTTC. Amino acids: CASSVEGLGRGYTF. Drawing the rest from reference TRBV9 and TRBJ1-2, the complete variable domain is DSGVTQTPKHLITATGQRVTLRCSPRSGDLSVYWYQQSLDQGLQFLIQYYNGEERAKGNILERFSAQQFPDLHSELNLSSLELGDSALYFCASSVEGLGRGYTFGSGTRLTVV.

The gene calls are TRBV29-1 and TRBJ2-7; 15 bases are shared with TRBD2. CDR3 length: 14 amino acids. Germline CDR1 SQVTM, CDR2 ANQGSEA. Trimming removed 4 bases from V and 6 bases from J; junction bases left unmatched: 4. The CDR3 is CSVGSGLAGGEQYF. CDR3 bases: TGCAGCGTTGGGTCGGGACTAGCGGGAGGCGAGCAGTACTTC.

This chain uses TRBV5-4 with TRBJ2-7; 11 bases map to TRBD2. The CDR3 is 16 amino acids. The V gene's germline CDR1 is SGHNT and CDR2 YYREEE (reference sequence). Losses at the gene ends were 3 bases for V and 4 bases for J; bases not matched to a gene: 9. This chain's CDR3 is CASSSRMASGRYEQYF. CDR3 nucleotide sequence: TGTGCCAGCAGCTCACGAATGGCTAGCGGGAGGTACGAGCAGTACTTC.

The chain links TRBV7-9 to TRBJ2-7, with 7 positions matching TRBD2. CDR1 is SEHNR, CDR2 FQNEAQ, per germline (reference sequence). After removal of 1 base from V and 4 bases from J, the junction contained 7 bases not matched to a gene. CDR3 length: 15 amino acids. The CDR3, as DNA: TGTGCCAGCAGCTTAGTCGCGGGAGTGGCGTACGAGCAGTACTTC. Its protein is CASSLVAGVAYEQYF.

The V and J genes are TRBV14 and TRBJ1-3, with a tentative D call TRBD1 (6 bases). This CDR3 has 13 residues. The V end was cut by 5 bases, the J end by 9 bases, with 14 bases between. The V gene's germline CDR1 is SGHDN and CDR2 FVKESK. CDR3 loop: CASSGQQGFTIYF. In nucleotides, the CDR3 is TGTGCCAGCAGCGGACAGCAGGGCTTCACCATATATTTT.

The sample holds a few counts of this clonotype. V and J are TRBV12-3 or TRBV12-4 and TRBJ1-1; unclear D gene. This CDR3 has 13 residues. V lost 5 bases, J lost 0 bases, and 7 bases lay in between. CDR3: CASSRTVNTEAFF. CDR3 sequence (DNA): TGTGCCAGCAGTCGGACGGTGAACACTGAAGCTTTCTTT.

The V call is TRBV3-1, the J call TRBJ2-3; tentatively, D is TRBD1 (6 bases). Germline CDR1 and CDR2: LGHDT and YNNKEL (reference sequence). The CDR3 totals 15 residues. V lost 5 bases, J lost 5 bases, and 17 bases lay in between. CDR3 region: CASSGGPQGRDTQYF. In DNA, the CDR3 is TGTGCCAGCAGCGGCGGCCCACAGGGTAGAGATACGCAGTATTTT.

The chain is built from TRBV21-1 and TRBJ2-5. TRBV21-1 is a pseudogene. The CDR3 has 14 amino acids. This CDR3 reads CASSKGHIQETQYF. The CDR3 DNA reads TGTGCCAGCAGCAAAGGACATATACAAGAGACCCAGTACTTC.

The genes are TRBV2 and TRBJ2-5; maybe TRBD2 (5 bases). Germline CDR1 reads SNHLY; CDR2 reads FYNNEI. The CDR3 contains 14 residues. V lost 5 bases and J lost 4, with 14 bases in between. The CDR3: CASSPRVGGETQYF. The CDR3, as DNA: TGTGCCAGCAGTCCTAGAGTAGGAGGAGAGACCCAGTACTTC.

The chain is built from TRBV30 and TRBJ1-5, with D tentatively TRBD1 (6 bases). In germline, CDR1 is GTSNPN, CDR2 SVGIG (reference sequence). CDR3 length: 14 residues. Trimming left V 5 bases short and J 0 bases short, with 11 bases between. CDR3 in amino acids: CAWGDTHSNQPQHF. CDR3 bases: TGTGCCTGGGGGGACACTCATAGCAATCAGCCCCAGCATTTT.

CDR3 DNA: TGCGCCAGCAGCTTTAGCGGTTCAAGCTCCTACAATGAGCAGTTCTTC. Amino acids: CASSFSGSSSYNEQFF. The V gene is TRBV5-1, the J gene TRBJ2-1; the D gene is possibly TRBD2 (6 bases). Germline CDR1 reads SGHRS; CDR2 reads YFSETQ. V lost 2 bases to trimming and J lost 0 bases, with 12 bases between them. The length of the CDR3 is 16 residues. The variable domain in full, completed from reference TRBV5-1 and TRBJ2-1, reads KAGVTQTPRYLIKTRGQQVTLSCSPISGHRSVSWYQQTPGQGLQFLFEYFSETQRNKGNFPGRFSGRQFSNSRSEMNVSTLELGDSALYLCASSFSGSSSYNEQFFGPGTRLTVL.